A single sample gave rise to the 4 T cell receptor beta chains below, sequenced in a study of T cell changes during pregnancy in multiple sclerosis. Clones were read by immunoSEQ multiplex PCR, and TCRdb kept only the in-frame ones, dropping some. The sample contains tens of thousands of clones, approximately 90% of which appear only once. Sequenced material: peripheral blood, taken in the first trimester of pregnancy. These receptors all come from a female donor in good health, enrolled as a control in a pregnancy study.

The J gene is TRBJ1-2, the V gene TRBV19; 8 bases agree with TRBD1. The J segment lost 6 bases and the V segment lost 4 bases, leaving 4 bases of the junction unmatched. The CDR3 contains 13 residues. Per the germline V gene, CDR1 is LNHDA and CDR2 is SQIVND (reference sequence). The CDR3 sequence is CASSKTGDDGYTF. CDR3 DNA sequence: TGTGCCAGTAGTAAGACAGGGGATGATGGCTACACCTTC.

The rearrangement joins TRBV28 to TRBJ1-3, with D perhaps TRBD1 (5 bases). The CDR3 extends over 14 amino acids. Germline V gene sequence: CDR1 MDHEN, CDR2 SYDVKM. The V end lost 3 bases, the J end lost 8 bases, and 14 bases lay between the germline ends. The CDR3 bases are TGTGCCAGCAGTTTTCTCCCAGGGAGGGACACCATATATTTT. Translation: CASSFLPGRDTIYF.

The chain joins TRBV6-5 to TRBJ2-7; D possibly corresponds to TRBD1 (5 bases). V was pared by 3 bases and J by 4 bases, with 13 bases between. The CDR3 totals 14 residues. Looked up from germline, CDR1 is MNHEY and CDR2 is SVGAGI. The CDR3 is CASSYNKDTYEQYF. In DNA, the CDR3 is TGTGCCAGCAGTTATAATAAGGACACTTACGAGCAGTACTTC.

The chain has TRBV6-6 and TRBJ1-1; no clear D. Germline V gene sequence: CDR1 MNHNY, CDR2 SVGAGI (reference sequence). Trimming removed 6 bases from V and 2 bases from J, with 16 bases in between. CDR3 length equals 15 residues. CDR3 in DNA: TGTGCCAGCAGAATGACGGGAGGGCGCAACACTGAAGCTTTCTTT. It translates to CASRMTGGRNTEAFF.